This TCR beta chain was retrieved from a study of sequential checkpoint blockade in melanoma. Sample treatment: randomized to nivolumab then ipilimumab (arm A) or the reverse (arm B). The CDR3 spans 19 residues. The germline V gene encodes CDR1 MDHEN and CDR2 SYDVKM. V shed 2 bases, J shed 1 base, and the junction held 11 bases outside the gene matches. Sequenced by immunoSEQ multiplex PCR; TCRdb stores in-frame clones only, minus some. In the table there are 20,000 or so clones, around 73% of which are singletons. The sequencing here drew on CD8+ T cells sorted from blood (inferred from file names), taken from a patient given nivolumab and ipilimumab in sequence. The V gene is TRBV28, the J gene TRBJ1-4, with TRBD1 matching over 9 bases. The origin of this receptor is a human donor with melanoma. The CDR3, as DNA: TGTGCCAGCAGTTTACTCCGGACAGGGGCCTCTAGAACTAATGAAAAACTGTTTTTT. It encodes CASSLLRTGASRTNEKLFF.